This T cell receptor (beta chain) was sequenced during a study of T cell responses to AZD1222 COVID-19 vaccine. This table comes from immunoSEQ multiplex PCR, and its TCRdb copy is limited to in-frame clones, with some not included. The profile shows roughly 100,000 clones, about nine tenths of them singletons. Notes on the study in general: Just a handful of AZD1222 recipients were seropositive at baseline. Spike-specific TCR breadth and depth grew following two AZD1222 doses. Spike-wide vaccine-associated CD4 TCRs dominated at 160-218 and 743-854. The donors showed a predominance of white British ancestry and of females, with possible underestimation of clonal diversity.

With respect to this clone: Antigen specificity is unknown.

The V end lost 5 bases, the J end lost 0 bases, and 10 bases lay between the germline ends. Germline lookup yields CDR1 LNHDA and CDR2 SQIVND (reference sequence). The CDR3 consists of 15 residues. Material: peripheral blood, obtained 28 days after the second dose of the MenACWY control vaccine. The TCR sequence derives from an adult who received the MenACWY meningococcal vaccine as a control. This chain connects TRBV19 to TRBJ1-4; a possible D gene is TRBD1 (6 bases). This chain's CDR3 is CASSGRTATNEKLFF. The CDR3 DNA reads as TGTGCCAGTAGTGGCCGGACAGCAACTAATGAAAAACTGTTTTTT.